These 8 T cell receptor beta chains came from one sample sequenced in a study of blood T cells in healthy people across ages. Together with a sample-barcoded 5' primer, a J-beta primer mix was included in a second PCR lasting about 6 to 11 cycles. Via MiXCR, TCRdb re-called the 5' RACE reads, giving one row per CDR3 protein. The data show around 990,000 distinct CDR3 sequences, about 25% seen once. The sample also formed part of further work on T cells of mothers and their children.

The sample consisted of blood. These TCRs come from a girl aged 2 to 9 in good health.

V usage is TRBV6-5 and J usage is TRBJ2-5; 7 bases align to TRBD2. Germline lookup yields CDR1 MNHEY and CDR2 SVGAGI. This CDR3 has 16 amino acids. Losses at the gene ends were 0 bases for V and 6 bases for J; bases not matched to a gene: 10. The CDR3 sequence is CASSYSKVGGGKTQYF. The CDR3 DNA reads TGTGCCAGCAGTTACTCGAAGGTGGGGGGGGGAAAGACCCAGTACTTC.

This CDR3 reads CASSQDRTDFYEQYF. CDR3 DNA: TGCGCCAGCAGCCAAGATCGAACTGATTTTTACGAGCAGTACTTC. The chain carries TRBV4-3 and TRBJ2-7; D ambiguous. Trimming stripped 0 bases from V and 4 bases from J, with 13 bases between. The germline CDR1 and CDR2 sequences are LGHNA and YSLEER. The CDR3 is 15 amino acids.

In its sample, this clonotype was seen a few times. The rearrangement uses TRBV12-3 or TRBV12-4 and TRBJ2-7; either TRBD1 or TRBD2 may supply D (5 bases each). This CDR3 contains 14 residues. Trimming pared 3 bases from V and 3 bases from J, leaving 12 bases between. CDR3 sequence: CASSFGDQDYEQYF. In DNA, the CDR3 is TGTGCCAGCAGTTTTGGGGACCAAGACTACGAGCAGTACTTC.

This clonotype was seen more than once but under ten times. V is TRBV15 and J is TRBJ2-4; D gene unclear. Trimming removed 1 base from V and 0 bases from J, with 10 bases in between. This CDR3 spans 16 amino acids. Germline assignment: CDR1 LNHNV and CDR2 YYDKDF (reference sequence). CDR3 protein: CATSRAAELAKNIQYF. In DNA, the CDR3 is TGTGCCACCAGCAGAGCGGCAGAGCTAGCCAAAAACATTCAGTACTTC.

This clonotype appeared a few times. The chain joins TRBV7-9 to TRBJ2-3, with 11 bases fitting TRBD2. The CDR3 extends over 16 amino acids. Unmatched junction bases numbered 4, after V lost 5 bases and J lost 0 bases. The V gene's germline CDR1 is SEHNR and CDR2 FQNEAQ (reference sequence). The CDR3 spells CASSPTSGASTDTQYF. In DNA form, the CDR3 reads TGTGCCAGCAGCCCGACTAGCGGGGCAAGCACAGATACGCAGTATTTT.

The rearrangement joins TRBV12-3 or TRBV12-4 to TRBJ1-3, with TRBD1 matching over 8 bases. The CDR3 runs to 15 residues. J gave up 0 bases and V 10 bases, and 8 bases lay outside the gene matches. CDR3 bases: TGTGCCATAAGGACAGGGAAAACCTCTGGAAACACCATATATTTT. The encoded protein is CAIRTGKTSGNTIYF.

V is TRBV19 and J is TRBJ2-5, with TRBD1 identical over 10 bases. The CDR3 sequence is 14 residues long. Germline V CDR1 and CDR2: LNHDA, SQIVND (reference sequence). V lost 4 bases, J lost 11 bases, and 10 bases stayed unmatched. The CDR3 DNA sequence: TGTGCCAGTAGTACCGACAGGGGGCAAATGGAGCAGTACTTC. Amino acids: CASSTDRGQMEQYF.

This clonotype was seen a few times. The rearrangement links TRBV10-3 to TRBJ1-2; 9 bases are shared with TRBD1. The CDR3 loop spans 18 amino acids. J gave up 1 base and V 3 bases, and 12 bases lay outside the gene matches. The V gene's germline CDR1 is ENHRY and CDR2 SYGVKD. The CDR3 bases are TGTGCCATCAGTGACCCTGACAGGGGGTCCCTATTTAACTATGGCTACACCTTC. This translates into CAISDPDRGSLFNYGYTF.